A selection of T cell receptor beta chains follows, all from one sample in a study of blood T cell repertoires in COVID-19. The assay was immunoSEQ multiplex PCR, and TCRdb's table has in-frame clones only and misses some. The sample yields under 150,000 clones, less than 90% seen once. Sample: peripheral blood. These receptors were collected from a man in his 60s with acute or convalescent COVID-19. The CDR3 runs from the conserved cysteine through the conserved F or W. A D gene is named only where the DNA matches it firmly. Not every row has a clone size; where given, it reads once, few, many or a size class.

d_call	v_call	clone_size	j_call	cdr3_aa	cdr3_nt
TRBD1	TRBV5-1	-	TRBJ1-2	CASSLEGQFNYGYTF	TGCGCCAGCAGCTTGGAGGGACAGTTTAACTATGGCTACACCTTC
-	TRBV6-5	once	TRBJ2-3	CASRATSTDTQYF	TGTGCCAGCCGAGCGACTAGCACAGATACGCAGTATTTT
-	TRBV11-3	-	TRBJ2-2	CASAMLPGTGELFF	TGTGCCAGCGCGATGTTGCCCGGCACCGGGGAGCTGTTTTTT
-	TRBV19	-	TRBJ1-3	CASSRNTIYF	TGTGCCAGTTCAAGAAACACCATATATTTT
-	TRBV20-1	-	TRBJ1-1	CSARYQREAFF	TGCAGTGCTAGGTATCAGCGGGAAGCTTTCTTT
TRBD1	TRBV9	once	TRBJ1-2	CASSPRQGANYGYTF	TGTGCCAGCAGCCCAAGACAGGGTGCTAACTATGGCTACACCTTC
-	TRBV5-1	-	TRBJ2-2	CASSPLQATGELFF	TGCGCCAGCAGCCCACTGCAGGCAACCGGGGAGCTGTTTTTT
TRBD1	TRBV11-2	once	TRBJ2-3	CASRPDRGSADTQYF	TGTGCCAGCAGACCCGACAGGGGAAGTGCAGATACGCAGTATTTT
-	TRBV5-1	-	TRBJ2-4	CASSVQGRGQNIQYF	TGCGCCAGCAGCGTACAGGGAAGGGGTCAAAACATTCAGTACTTC
-	TRBV9	-	TRBJ2-1	CASSVGKAAYNEQFF	TGTGCCAGCAGCGTAGGAAAAGCGGCCTACAATGAGCAGTTCTTC
TRBD1	TRBV3-1/TRBV3-2	-	TRBJ1-1	CASSQVSGGYTEAFF	TGTGCCAGCAGCCAAGTATCAGGGGGCTACACTGAAGCTTTCTTT
-	TRBV18	few	TRBJ2-2	CASSPKRVTNTGELFF	TGTGCCAGCTCACCGAAGCGGGTAACGAACACCGGGGAGCTGTTTTTT
-	TRBV6-1	-	TRBJ2-7	CASSEALGDYEQYF	TGTGCCAGCAGTGAAGCGCTCGGAGACTACGAGCAGTACTTC
-	TRBV10-2	once	TRBJ2-2	CASRPGTWDTGELFF	TGCGCCAGCAGGCCCGGGACATGGGACACCGGGGAGCTGTTTTTT
-	TRBV6-1	-	TRBJ1-3	CASSEAGGPGNTIYF	TGTGCCAGCAGTGAAGCCGGGGGTCCTGGAAACACCATATATTTT
TRBD1	TRBV24-1	-	TRBJ1-4	CATSDTTGGTNEKLFF	TGTGCCACCAGTGATACCACAGGGGGTACTAATGAAAAACTGTTTTTT
-	TRBV30	-	TRBJ1-3	CAWSVVTTGNTIYF	TGTGCCTGGAGTGTAGTCACTACTGGAAACACCATATATTTT
TRBD1	TRBV7-9	-	TRBJ2-7	CASSGTGNYEQYF	TGTGCCAGCAGCGGGACAGGGAACTACGAGCAGTACTTC
-	TRBV5-1	-	TRBJ2-1	CASSDYRANEQFF	TGCGCCAGCAGCGATTACAGGGCGAATGAGCAGTTCTTC
-	TRBV6-5	-	TRBJ1-2	CASSYSSERGGYTF	TGTGCCAGCAGTTACTCGTCGGAGCGTGGTGGCTACACCTTC
TRBD1	TRBV9	-	TRBJ2-7	CASSKTGAPVYEQYF	TGTGCCAGCAGTAAAACAGGGGCCCCAGTCTACGAGCAGTACTTC
TRBD2	TRBV5-1	-	TRBJ2-7	CASSLVGRLAEGYEQYF	TGCGCCAGCAGCTTGGTGGGGCGACTAGCGGAAGGGTACGAGCAGTACTTC
-	TRBV19	-	TRBJ1-4	CASSTQGLGEKLFF	TGTGCCAGTTCTACCCAGGGGTTGGGTGAAAAACTGTTTTTT
-	TRBV3-1/TRBV3-2	few	TRBJ2-7	CASSQVGAEQYF	TGTGCCAGCAGCCAAGTGGGGGCCGAGCAGTACTTC
TRBD2	TRBV14	few	TRBJ2-7	CASSQGLGTTISREQYF	TGTGCCAGCAGCCAAGGCCTCGGGACTACGATTTCTCGGGAGCAGTACTTC
-	TRBV5-1	-	TRBJ1-1	CASSTEGQNTEAFF	TGCGCCAGCAGCACAGAGGGACAGAACACTGAAGCTTTCTTT
-	TRBV21-1	-	TRBJ2-1	CASSKASGERGDEDNEQFF	TGTGCCAGCAGCAAAGCGAGTGGTGAGCGGGGGGACGAGGACAATGAGCAGTTCTTC
TRBD1	TRBV11-3	-	TRBJ2-2	CASRLETGPTGELFF	TGTGCCAGCAGGCTTGAGACAGGGCCCACCGGGGAGCTGTTTTTT
-	TRBV27	-	TRBJ2-7	CASSFLAQNEQYF	TGTGCCAGCAGTTTCTTAGCTCAGAACGAGCAGTACTTC
-	TRBV28	few	TRBJ1-1	CASSVQVSNTEAFF	TGTGCCAGCAGTGTACAGGTTTCCAACACTGAAGCTTTCTTT